This T cell receptor (beta chain) was found in a study of Ad26.COV2.S vaccination and SARS-CoV-2 variants. About the research overall: Once, or twice with 56 days between doses, Ad26.COV2.S was given intramuscularly. Study results and limitations: Breadth, reportedly substantial, characterized the spike-specific CD8+ and CD4+ T cell responses after vaccination. Analyses of TCR breadth and depth may have underestimated total T cell responses.

The CDR3 is 16 amino acids. V was cut by 5 bases and J by 6 bases, with 21 bases left in between. Germline V gene data show CDR1 as MDHEN and CDR2 as SYDVKM. Sequencing used immunoSEQ multiplex PCR; TCRdb keeps in-frame clones, though not all of them. The sample lists roughly 380,000 clones, roughly 90% occurring once. Comments on this clone: Antigen specificity is unknown.

The sample's treatment: 15 to 20 received Ad26.COV2.S at low or high dose, single or two shots; about 5 received placebo; per-sample allocation not given. Each sample was drawn 63 days after the first injection (of vaccine or placebo). The donor was a Boston adult aged 18-55 years. The receptor was isolated from a person between 18 and 60 years old who received the Ad26.COV2.S COVID-19 vaccine or a placebo. The source was peripheral blood, collected in a trial of Ad26.COV2.S vaccine versus placebo. J is TRBJ2-3 and V is TRBV28; possibly TRBD1 for D (8 bases). The CDR3 coding sequence is TGTGCCAGCAGTCCTAACAGGGGGGGAAGTGGGGATACGCAGTATTTT. This sequence encodes CASSPNRGGSGDTQYF.